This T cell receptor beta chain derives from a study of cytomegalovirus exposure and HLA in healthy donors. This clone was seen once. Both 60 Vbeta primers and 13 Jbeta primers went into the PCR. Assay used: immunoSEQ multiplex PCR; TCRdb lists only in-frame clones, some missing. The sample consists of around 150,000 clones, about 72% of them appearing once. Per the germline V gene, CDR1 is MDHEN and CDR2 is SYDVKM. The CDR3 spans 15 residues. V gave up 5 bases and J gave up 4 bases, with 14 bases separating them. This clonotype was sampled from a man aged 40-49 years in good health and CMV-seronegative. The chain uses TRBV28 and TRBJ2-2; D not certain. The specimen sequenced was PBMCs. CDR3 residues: CASSPPPGFTGELFF. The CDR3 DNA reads TGTGCCAGCAGTCCTCCCCCAGGATTCACCGGGGAGCTGTTTTTT. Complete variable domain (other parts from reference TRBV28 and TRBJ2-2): DVKVTQSSRYLVKRTGEKVFLECVQDMDHENMFWYRQDPGLGLRLIYFSYDVKMKEKGDIPEGYSVSREKKERFSLILESASTNQTSMYLCASSPPPGFTGELFFGEGSRLTVL.